This TCR beta chain emerged from a study of shared clonotypes between healthy human individuals. Some clones are missing from TCRdb's copy, which holds only in-frame ones; the method was immunoSEQ multiplex PCR. In the table there are a few million clones, approximately 93% of which are singletons. The junction had 4 bases not matched to a gene; V was cut back by 6 bases and J by 0 bases. The CDR3 loop spans 15 amino acids. The germline CDR1 and CDR2 sequences are LNHDA and SQIVND (reference sequence). The chain uses TRBV19 and TRBJ1-4, with 7 bases identical to TRBD1. The sample comprised naive CD4+ T cells from PBMCs. Subset: CD45RA+ positively selected. The receptor was isolated from a young man in good health. Some clones in this sample may be carry-over from other donors' samples. CDR3 loop: CASRRGPSTNEKLFF. DNA of the CDR3: TGTGCCAGTAGAAGGGGGCCCTCAACTAATGAAAAACTGTTTTTT.